Following are 11 T cell receptor beta chains from one sample sequenced in a study of blood T cells in healthy people across ages. For the second PCR, which ran for about 7 to 12 cycles, a sample-barcoded 5' primer and a J-beta primer mix were used. TCRdb reanalysed the 5' RACE reads using MiXCR and keeps one entry per CDR3 protein. The sample lists 1.5 million to 2 million distinct CDR3 sequences, approximately 50% occurring once. Sequencing input: blood. These receptors originate from a woman in her thirties or forties in good health.

This clonotype was picked up a small number of times. This rearrangement joins TRBV5-1 to TRBJ2-4; the D is unclear. The germline V and J ends were trimmed by 1 base and 13 bases, with 18 bases remaining between them. Per germline, CDR1 SGHRS and CDR2 YFSETQ. The CDR3 runs 14 residues. CDR3 bases: TGCGCCAGCAGCTTGCGGCAGCTTCCTGAGGAGCAGTACTTC. This gives the protein CASSLRQLPEEQYF.

This clonotype was seen a few times. The chain employs TRBV3-1 and TRBJ2-3; 8 positions match TRBD2. CDR1 and CDR2 from the germline V gene are LGHDT and YNNKEL (reference sequence). Trimming took 4 bases from V and 2 from J; bases not matched to a gene: 2. The CDR3 is 14 amino acids. The CDR3 sequence is CASSRSGVTDTQYF. In DNA form, the CDR3 reads TGTGCCAGCAGCCGTAGCGGGGTCACAGATACGCAGTATTTT.

The chain employs TRBV7-2 and TRBJ2-3; TRBD1 aligns across 10 bases. Germline V gene lookup returns CDR1 SGHTA and CDR2 FQGNSA. After removal of 5 bases from V and 3 bases from J, the junction contained 8 bases not matched to a gene. The CDR3 has 16 residues. Here the CDR3 reads CASSPGQGMRTDTQYF. The CDR3 DNA sequence: TGTGCCAGCAGCCCGGGACAGGGGATGAGGACAGATACGCAGTATTTT.

This clonotype was seen once. This chain uses TRBV20-1 with TRBJ2-3; 7 bases are a match to TRBD1. The CDR3 contains 14 residues. V lost 5 bases and J lost 5; bases outside the gene matches: 10. CDR1 is DFQATT, CDR2 SNEGSKA, per germline (reference sequence). The CDR3 loop reads CSAPQGVFEDTQYF. CDR3 bases: TGCAGTGCTCCCCAGGGGGTATTTGAAGATACGCAGTATTTT.

This chain links TRBV7-2 with TRBJ2-1; 8 positions match TRBD1. This CDR3 spans 15 amino acids. Germline V lookup: CDR1 SGHTA, CDR2 FQGNSA. V shed 6 bases, J shed 7 bases, and the junction held 11 bases outside the gene matches. As DNA, the CDR3 is TGTGCCAGCAGTCCCAGGGGGCGGCTTATGAATGAGCAGTTCTTC. Encoded protein: CASSPRGRLMNEQFF.

This chain uses TRBV9 with TRBJ2-3; maybe TRBD2 (6 bases). The CDR3 totals 17 residues. Germline V gives CDR1 SGDLS, CDR2 YYNGEE. Trimming stripped 1 base from V and 2 bases from J, with 17 bases between. The CDR3 DNA reads TGTGCCAGCAGCGTACATCTGTCGGGGGTCGACACAGATACGCAGTATTTT. As protein: CASSVHLSGVDTDTQYF.

This clonotype occurred a few times. V gene TRBV12-3 or TRBV12-4 combines with J gene TRBJ2-1; possibly TRBD2 for D (5 bases). CDR3 size: 11 residues. V gave up 7 bases and J gave up 9 bases, with 10 bases separating them. The CDR3 region is CASTERGEQFF. The DNA for the CDR3 is TGTGCCAGCACAGAACGGGGTGAGCAGTTCTTC.

The genes are TRBV7-2 and TRBJ2-5, with a weak D call TRBD2 (6 bases). V lost 1 base and J 5 bases, leaving 20 bases between the germline ends. The CDR3 extends over 17 amino acids. CDR1 and CDR2 from the germline V gene are SGHTA and FQGNSA. The CDR3 DNA follows: TGTGCCAGCAGCTTAGGTCTCGGACGGGGGAACTCGGAGACCCAGTACTTC. It yields the protein CASSLGLGRGNSETQYF.

V is TRBV28 and J is TRBJ1-5; no firm D call. The germline CDR1 and CDR2 sequences are MDHEN and SYDVKM. This CDR3 contains 15 residues. V was pared by 5 bases and J by 3 bases, with 14 bases between. Here the CDR3 DNA reads TGTGCCAGCAGTCGGGCCGTAGGTGTCAATCAGCCCCAGCATTTT. Protein product: CASSRAVGVNQPQHF.

In this sample, this clonotype turned up a few times. The chain carries TRBV29-1 and TRBJ2-3; D might be TRBD2 (5 bases). The germline V gene has CDR1 SQVTM and CDR2 ANQGSEA. The V end lost 6 bases, the J end lost 3 bases, and 13 bases lay between the germline ends. The CDR3 is 13 amino acids. As DNA, the CDR3 is TGCAGCGTGGACTTAGCAGTAACAGATACGCAGTATTTT. Protein: CSVDLAVTDTQYF.

The chain is built from TRBV7-2 and TRBJ2-5; D assignment may be TRBD1 or TRBD2 (6 bases each). The CDR3 is 12 residues long. V lost 1 base and J 12 bases, leaving 12 bases between the germline ends. The V gene's germline CDR1 is SGHTA and CDR2 FQGNSA. CDR3 DNA sequence: TGTGCCAGCAGCTTAGAGACGGGGGCCAAGTACTTC. Protein sequence: CASSLETGAKYF.